What follows are 3 T cell receptor beta chains derived from one specimen sequenced in a study of blood T cell repertoires in COVID-19. This table comes from immunoSEQ multiplex PCR, and its TCRdb copy is limited to in-frame clones, with some not included. The table shows approximately 69,000 clones, with over 80% occurring only once. The sequenced sample consisted of peripheral blood. These receptors originate from an elderly woman with acute or convalescent COVID-19.

The chain has TRBV6-5 and TRBJ2-3, with 8 bases that match TRBD1. CDR3 size: 16 residues. V lost 0 bases to trimming and J lost 8 bases; unmatched junction nucleotides: 10. Germline CDR1 is MNHEY and CDR2 is SVGAGI. DNA for the CDR3: TGTGCCAGCAGTTACTCGGGTGGACAGGGAGTAGGTACGCAGTATTTT. Translated: CASSYSGGQGVGTQYF.

The chain is built from TRBV7-3 and TRBJ1-2; maybe TRBD1 (6 bases). Looked up from germline, CDR1 is SGHTA and CDR2 is FQGTGA. The CDR3 consists of 13 residues. V was pared by 2 bases and J by 6 bases, with 10 bases between. The CDR3 sequence: CASSLSNRDGYTF. CDR3 DNA sequence: TGTGCCAGCAGCTTATCAAACAGGGATGGCTACACCTTC.

J is TRBJ2-3 and V is TRBV5-8, with 13 bases fitting TRBD2. Germline lookup yields CDR1 SGHTS and CDR2 YDEGEE. V shed 5 bases, J shed 10 bases, and the junction held 16 bases outside the gene matches. The CDR3 has 17 residues. The CDR3 sequence: CASRATSGGAYRLAQYF. The DNA of the CDR3 is TGTGCCAGCAGGGCTACTAGCGGGGGGGCCTATCGGTTGGCGCAGTATTTT.